This TCR beta chain was obtained from a study of T cells expressing NK-cell markers. Study information: Of eight sequenced donors, seven were HCMV-seropositive and one HCMV-seronegative. Findings and limits, study-wide: Also leading the CD3+CD56-NKG2C+ fraction in several donors were these clonotypes. In 5 or 6 donors, dominant NKG2C+ clonotypes were roughly 1.0-7.0% of CD8+ T cells.

TCRdb reprocessed the 5' RACE reads and keeps a single row for each CDR3 protein, giving no DNA. The table lists around 550,000 distinct CDR3 sequences. Remarks on this clonotype: The antigen is not known.

The CDR3 loop spans 15 amino acids. CDR1 and CDR2 from the germline V gene are MDHEN and SYDVKM. The sequencing sample was made of blood T cells: a sorted CD56 or NKG2C T cell subset, CD4+ or CD8+ T cells, or bulk PBMC T cells (not recorded which). The chain combines TRBV28 with TRBJ2-7; TCRdb's assignment of TRBD2 cannot be checked, as there is no DNA. This receptor was obtained from a man between 18 and 35 years old in good health. The CDR3 region is CASMFSGSLTNEQYF.